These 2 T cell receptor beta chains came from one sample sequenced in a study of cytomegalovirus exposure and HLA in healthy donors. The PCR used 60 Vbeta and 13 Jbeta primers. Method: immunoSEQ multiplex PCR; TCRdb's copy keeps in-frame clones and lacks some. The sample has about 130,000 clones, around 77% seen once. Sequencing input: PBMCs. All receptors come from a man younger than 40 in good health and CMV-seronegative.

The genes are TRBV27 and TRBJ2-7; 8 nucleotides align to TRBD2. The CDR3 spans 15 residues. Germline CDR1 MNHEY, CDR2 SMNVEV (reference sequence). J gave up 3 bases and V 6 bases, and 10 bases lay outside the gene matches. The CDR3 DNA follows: TGTGCCAGCAGGCCCTATAACGGGAGGGACTACGAGCAGTACTTC. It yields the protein CASRPYNGRDYEQYF.

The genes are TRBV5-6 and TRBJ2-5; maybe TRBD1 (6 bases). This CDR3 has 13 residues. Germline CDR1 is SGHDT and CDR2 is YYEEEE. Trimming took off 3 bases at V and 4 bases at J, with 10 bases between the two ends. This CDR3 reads CASSWARGETQYF. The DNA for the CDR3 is TGTGCCAGCAGCTGGGCCAGGGGAGAGACCCAGTACTTC.